This TCR beta chain is drawn from a study of blood T cell repertoires in COVID-19. In the study overall: Spain, Italy and the United States supplied samples that represented acute and convalescent COVID-19. PBMCs, B-cell-depleted T cells, or T cells provided the cDNA or gDNA that made up the material.

How the authors handled the data: Nucleated cell number was recorded as an estimate derived from reference gene primer amplification. Here immunoSEQ multiplex PCR was the method, and the copy in TCRdb shows in-frame clones only, minus some. V, J and clone size were drawn from that table, and D and trimming were deduced from the DNA. This sample has approximately 300,000 clones, with around 89% found just once. The CDR3 extends over 15 amino acids. The V and J ends lost 3 bases and 0 bases, in that order; junction bases with no gene match: 4. From germline, CDR1 is KGHSH and CDR2 LQKENI. The sample consisted of peripheral blood. The chain employs TRBV18 and TRBJ1-1; 7 positions agree with TRBD1. The clonotype was recovered from a woman in her 40s with COVID-19, enrolled during active disease. The CDR3 is CASSPTGRVNTEAFF. The CDR3 DNA reads as TGTGCCAGCTCACCGACAGGGCGGGTGAACACTGAAGCTTTCTTT. Supplemented by reference TRBV18 and TRBJ1-1, the full variable domain reads NAGVMQNPRHLVRRRGQEARLRCSPMKGHSHVYWYRQLPEEGLKFMVYLQKENIIDESGMPKERFSAEFPKEGPSILRIQQVVRGDSAAYFCASSPTGRVNTEAFFGQGTRLTVV.